Shown below are 25 T cell receptor beta chains from a single sample sequenced in a study of blood T cell repertoires in COVID-19. Assay: immunoSEQ multiplex PCR; the TCRdb copy retains only in-frame clones and omits some. In the table there are hundreds of thousands of clones, about 88% of which are singletons. The sequencing sample was made of PBMCs or T cells enriched from blood (not recorded which). The receptors shown here come from a man in his fifties or sixties who had recovered from COVID-19.

V and J are TRBV5-1 and TRBJ1-4; D perhaps matches TRBD1 (5 bases). V lost 2 bases to trimming and J lost 8 bases, with 16 bases between them. The CDR3 sequence is 15 residues long. CDR1 and CDR2 from the germline V gene are SGHRS and YFSETQ. The CDR3 here is CASSLEGVRGEKLFF. The DNA for the CDR3 is TGCGCCAGCAGCTTAGAAGGGGTTAGAGGAGAAAAACTGTTTTTT.

The CDR3 region has the DNA TGTGCCAGTAGTATAGGGGGCAGGGTGGATGAGCAGTTCTTC. It codes for CASSIGGRVDEQFF. The J gene is TRBJ2-1, the V gene TRBV19; perhaps TRBD1 as D (5 bases). The CDR3 has 14 amino acids. Trimming removed 1 base at V and 8 bases at J, with 12 bases between. Germline lookup yields CDR1 LNHDA and CDR2 SQIVND (reference sequence). Full variable domain (outside the CDR3, taken from reference TRBV19 and TRBJ2-1): DGGITQSPKYLFRKEGQNVTLSCEQNLNHDAMYWYRQDPGQGLRLIYYSQIVNDFQKGDIAEGYSVSREKKESFPLTVTSAQKNPTAFYLCASSIGGRVDEQFFGPGTRLTVL.

The gene calls are TRBV5-4 and TRBJ1-3, with D perhaps matching TRBD1 (6 bases). Germline loops: CDR1 SGHNT, CDR2 YYREEE (reference sequence). The CDR3 length is 14 residues. Trimming removed 3 bases at V and 4 bases at J, with 11 bases between. CDR3 DNA: TGTGCCAGCAGCTCGGGGGGGCCAGGAAACACCATATATTTT. It encodes CASSSGGPGNTIYF.

The chain combines TRBV18 with TRBJ2-7, with D perhaps TRBD2 (5 bases). In germline, CDR1 is KGHSH, CDR2 LQKENI. The CDR3 is 16 residues long. The V end lost 2 bases, the J end lost 1 base, and 15 bases lay between the germline ends. Here the CDR3 reads CASSPIDYSYSYEQYF. The DNA of the CDR3 is TGTGCCAGCTCACCAATTGACTATTCATATTCCTACGAGCAGTACTTC.

This rearrangement joins TRBV6-5 to TRBJ1-4, with TRBD1 as a possible D gene (5 bases). The CDR3 spans 14 residues. From germline, CDR1 is MNHEY and CDR2 SVGAGI. V dropped 2 bases and J dropped 7 bases, with 11 bases sitting between them. This CDR3 is CASSYAGGVEKLFF. CDR3 nucleotide sequence: TGTGCCAGCAGTTACGCGGGGGGAGTTGAAAAACTGTTTTTT.

The gene calls are TRBV2 and TRBJ2-2; 7 bases are a match to TRBD1. Germline CDR1 SNHLY, CDR2 FYNNEI. This CDR3 comprises 16 residues. J lost 4 bases, V lost 8 bases, and 13 bases had no gene match. The CDR3 DNA is TGTGCCAGCCCCCTCCTACAGGGGTCCGGCACCGGGGAGCTGTTTTTT. Protein product: CASPLLQGSGTGELFF.

The chain joins TRBV19 to TRBJ1-5; no clear D gene. Germline V gene lookup returns CDR1 LNHDA and CDR2 SQIVND (reference sequence). V lost 7 bases and J 2 bases, leaving 15 bases between the germline ends. CDR3 length equals 15 residues. The chain's CDR3 is CASNDIPGGNQPQHF. CDR3 bases: TGTGCCAGTAACGATATCCCCGGGGGCAATCAGCCCCAGCATTTT.

The rearrangement uses TRBV18 and TRBJ2-5, with 7 bases fitting TRBD2. J lost 5 bases, V lost 2 bases, and 8 bases had no gene match. CDR3 size: 15 residues. Germline assignment: CDR1 KGHSH and CDR2 LQKENI. The CDR3 coding sequence is TGTGCCAGCTCACCAACCAAGGGAGGGCGCGAGACCCAGTACTTC. Translation gives CASSPTKGGRETQYF. The variable domain in full, completed from reference TRBV18 and TRBJ2-5, reads NAGVMQNPRHLVRRRGQEARLRCSPMKGHSHVYWYRQLPEEGLKFMVYLQKENIIDESGMPKERFSAEFPKEGPSILRIQQVVRGDSAAYFCASSPTKGGRETQYFGPGTRLLVL.

The chain is built from TRBV27 and TRBJ2-1; possibly TRBD1 for D (6 bases). V lost 5 bases to trimming and J lost 3 bases, with 8 bases between them. The CDR3 is 13 residues long. Looked up from germline, CDR1 is MNHEY and CDR2 is SMNVEV (reference sequence). As DNA, the CDR3 is TGTGCCAGCAGTGCGGACAGCTACAATGAGCAGTTCTTC. Its protein product is CASSADSYNEQFF.

This rearrangement joins TRBV2 to TRBJ2-2; 11 nucleotides align to TRBD2. The germline V gene has CDR1 SNHLY and CDR2 FYNNEI. V lost 4 bases to trimming and J lost 8 bases; unmatched junction nucleotides: 3. CDR3 size: 14 residues. In nucleotides, the CDR3 is TGTGCCAGCAGTGCGGCTAGCGGGAGGGGGGAGCTGTTTTTT. Translation gives CASSAASGRGELFF.

V is TRBV11-2 and J is TRBJ2-5, with 7 bases identical to TRBD2. The CDR3 runs to 16 residues. Trimming removed 3 bases from V and 5 bases from J; junction bases left unmatched: 12. The germline V gene encodes CDR1 SGHAT and CDR2 FQNNGV. CDR3 sequence reads: CASSFSPAGTLETQYF. The DNA of the CDR3 is TGTGCCAGCAGCTTTTCTCCAGCGGGGACCCTGGAGACCCAGTACTTC. The whole variable domain, filled in from reference TRBV11-2 and TRBJ2-5, reads EAGVAQSPRYKIIEKRQSVAFWCNPISGHATLYWYQQILGQGPKLLIQFQNNGVVDDSQLPKDRFSAERLKGVDSTLKIQPAKLEDSAVYLCASSFSPAGTLETQYFGPGTRLLVL.

Of note for this clone: At the DNA level, this CDR3 is encoded by other sequences in the same sample as well. The chain combines TRBV4-3 with TRBJ1-5; D may be TRBD1 (5 bases). CDR1 and CDR2 (germline): LGHNA, YSLEER. The V end was cut by 0 bases, the J end by 7 bases, with 7 bases between. The CDR3 has 13 residues. DNA of the CDR3: TGCGCCAGCAGCCAAGAAAGGGGACAGCCCCAGCATTTT. Translated, it gives CASSQERGQPQHF.

CDR3 loop: CAWSFGEGQPQHF. CDR3 nucleotides: TGTGCCTGGAGTTTCGGGGAGGGCCAGCCCCAGCATTTT. J is TRBJ1-5 and V is TRBV30; D gene unclear. This CDR3 has 13 residues. The V end lost 2 bases, the J end lost 7 bases, and 12 bases lay between the germline ends. Germline V gene sequence: CDR1 GTSNPN, CDR2 SVGIG (reference sequence).

This chain joins TRBV12-3 or TRBV12-4 and TRBJ2-1; D possibly corresponds to TRBD1 (6 bases). This CDR3 region has 12 residues. Trimming pared 6 bases from V and 9 bases from J, leaving 12 bases between. CDR3 in amino acids: CASSGTGFEQFF. CDR3 coding DNA: TGTGCCAGCAGCGGAACAGGGTTTGAGCAGTTCTTC.

The V and J genes are TRBV9 and TRBJ2-2; the D is unclear. Trimming pared 0 bases from V and 2 bases from J, leaving 8 bases between. This CDR3 comprises 15 residues. Germline lookup yields CDR1 SGDLS and CDR2 YYNGEE. CDR3 bases: TGTGCCAGCAGCGTAGGAGGTCAAAACACCGGGGAGCTGTTTTTT. Amino acids: CASSVGGQNTGELFF.

This chain connects TRBV6-5 to TRBJ1-1; TRBD1 is a possible D gene (5 bases). Germline lookup yields CDR1 MNHEY and CDR2 SVGAGI. With 7 bases removed from V and 10 bases from J, the gap between germline ends came to 16 bases. This CDR3 has 12 residues. The CDR3 spells CASTDRAGLAFF. CDR3 DNA sequence: TGTGCCAGCACCGACCGGGCAGGGTTAGCTTTCTTT.

The chain is built from TRBV10-3 and TRBJ2-5; no clear D. Looked up from germline, CDR1 is ENHRY and CDR2 is SYGVKD. This CDR3 contains 13 residues. The V end was cut by 7 bases, the J end by 5 bases, with 14 bases between. CDR3 bases: TGTGCCATCAACTCGGGTTTTAGTGAGACCCAGTACTTC. Residues: CAINSGFSETQYF.

This rearrangement joins TRBV5-1 to TRBJ2-3; 7 bases are a match to TRBD2. The CDR3 has 15 residues. The V gene's germline CDR1 is SGHRS and CDR2 YFSETQ. V dropped 3 bases and J dropped 2; count of bases not matched to a gene: 6. In nucleotides, the CDR3 is TGCGCCAGCAGCTCTCCGAGCGGGGCCACAGATACGCAGTATTTT. Its translation: CASSSPSGATDTQYF.

The chain is built from TRBV2 and TRBJ2-3; TRBD1 matches 9 bases. Germline V gene data show CDR1 as SNHLY and CDR2 as FYNNEI. The CDR3 runs 15 residues. V lost 6 bases and J lost 4; bases outside the gene matches: 8. CDR3 sequence reads: CASRETGGMADTQYF. The DNA for the CDR3 is TGTGCCAGCAGGGAGACAGGGGGAATGGCAGATACGCAGTATTTT.

The J gene is TRBJ1-1, the V gene TRBV6-5; maybe TRBD1 (6 bases). The length of the CDR3 is 16 residues. Germline V gene sequence: CDR1 MNHEY, CDR2 SVGAGI. The V end lost 1 base, the J end lost 1 base, and 13 bases lay between the germline ends. CDR3 DNA sequence: TGTGCCAGCAGTTACTTGACCCGGACAGCGAACACTGAAGCTTTCTTT. This translates into CASSYLTRTANTEAFF.

This clone was recorded once. This chain uses TRBV4-1 with TRBJ2-3; TRBD2 aligns across 8 bases. From germline, CDR1 is MGHRA and CDR2 YSYEKL. The junction had 4 bases not matched to a gene; V was cut back by 0 bases and J by 5 bases. This CDR3 is built from 15 residues. The CDR3 sequence is CASSQEEREIDTQYF. CDR3 nucleotides: TGCGCCAGCAGCCAAGAAGAGCGGGAGATAGATACGCAGTATTTT.

This chain connects TRBV11-3 to TRBJ2-1; D unresolved. CDR3 length: 12 residues. The germline V and J ends were trimmed by 5 bases and 5 bases, with 7 bases remaining between them. CDR1 and CDR2 from the germline V gene are SGHNT and YENEEA. CDR3 amino acids: CASSQTNNEQFF. The CDR3, as DNA: TGTGCCAGCAGCCAGACAAACAATGAGCAGTTCTTC.

The rearrangement joins TRBV28 to TRBJ1-1, with 8 bases fitting TRBD1. J was trimmed by 0 bases and V by 4 bases; bases with no gene match: 7. The CDR3 spans 16 residues. Germline V gene data show CDR1 as MDHEN and CDR2 as SYDVKM. For the CDR3, the DNA is TGTGCCAGCAGTTCTAACCTCAGGGGGCTGAACACTGAAGCTTTCTTT. Translated: CASSSNLRGLNTEAFF.

This chain links TRBV9 with TRBJ1-3; 10 bases map to TRBD1. The V gene's germline CDR1 is SGDLS and CDR2 YYNGEE. The CDR3 runs 15 residues. Trimming took 0 bases from V and 7 from J; bases not matched to a gene: 4. The CDR3 loop reads CASSVEGQGMNTIYF. The CDR3 DNA follows: TGTGCCAGCAGCGTAGAGGGACAGGGGATGAACACCATATATTTT.

In DNA, the CDR3 is TGTGCCAGCAGTCCTGGACAGGGGGCTGGAGATACGCAGTATTTT. It encodes CASSPGQGAGDTQYF. The chain is built from TRBV6-5 and TRBJ2-3; TRBD1 agrees at 11 bases. V dropped 5 bases and J dropped 5; count of bases not matched to a gene: 6. The CDR3 covers 15 residues. The germline V gene encodes CDR1 MNHEY and CDR2 SVGAGI.